This T cell receptor beta chain is from a study of patients and donors after allogeneic stem cell transplantation. The CDR3 is 15 residues long. Trimming removed 1 base from V and 2 bases from J, with 11 bases in between. CDR1 is LGHNA, CDR2 YSLEER, per germline. This clonotype was found a few times. TCRdb reprocessed the RT-PCR reads via MiXCR and lists one record per CDR3 protein. The data contain hundreds of thousands of distinct CDR3 sequences, around two fifths of them singletons. The V and J genes are TRBV4-3 and TRBJ1-2; a weak D match, TRBD1 (5 bases). The source of this sequence is a human donor who was either an allogeneic HSCT recipient or a stem cell or donor lymphocyte infusion donor (not recorded which). It is not recorded whose cells these are; they may come from a transplant donor. Material: blood, either unsorted or a sorted T cell fraction (not recorded which). The CDR3 reads CASSQAQPGNYGYTF. The CDR3 nucleotides are TGCGCCAGCAGCCAAGCGCAGCCAGGGAACTATGGCTACACCTTC.